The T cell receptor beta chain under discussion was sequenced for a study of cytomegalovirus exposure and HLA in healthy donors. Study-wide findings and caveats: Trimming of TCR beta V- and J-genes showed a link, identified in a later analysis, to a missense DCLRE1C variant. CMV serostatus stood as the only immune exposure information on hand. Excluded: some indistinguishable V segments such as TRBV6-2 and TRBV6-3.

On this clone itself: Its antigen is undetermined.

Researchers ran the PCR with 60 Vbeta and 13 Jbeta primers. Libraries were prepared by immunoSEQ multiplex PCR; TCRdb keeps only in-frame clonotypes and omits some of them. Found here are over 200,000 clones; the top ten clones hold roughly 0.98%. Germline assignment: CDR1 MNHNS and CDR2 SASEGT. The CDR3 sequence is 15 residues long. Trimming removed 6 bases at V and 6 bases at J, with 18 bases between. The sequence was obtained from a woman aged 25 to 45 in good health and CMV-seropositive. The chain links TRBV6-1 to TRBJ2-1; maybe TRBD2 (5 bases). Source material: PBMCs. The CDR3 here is CASRTVDLAPNEQFF. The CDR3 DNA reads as TGTGCCAGCAGGACTGTCGATCTAGCACCCAATGAGCAGTTCTTC.